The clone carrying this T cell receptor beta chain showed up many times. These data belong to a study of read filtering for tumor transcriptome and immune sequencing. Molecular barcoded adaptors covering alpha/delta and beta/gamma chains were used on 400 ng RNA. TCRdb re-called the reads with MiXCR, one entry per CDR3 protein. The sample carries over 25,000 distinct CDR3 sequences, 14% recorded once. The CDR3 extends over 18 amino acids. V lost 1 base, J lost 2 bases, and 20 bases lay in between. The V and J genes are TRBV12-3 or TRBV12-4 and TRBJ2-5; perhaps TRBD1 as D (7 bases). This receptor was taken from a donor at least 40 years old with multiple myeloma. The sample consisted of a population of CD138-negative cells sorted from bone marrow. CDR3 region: CASSLGPGGRAGQETQYF. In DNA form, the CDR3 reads TGTGCCAGCAGTTTAGGGCCAGGGGGACGTGCGGGGCAAGAGACCCAGTACTTC.